Each of the 23 T cell receptor beta chains below was sequenced from the same sample in a study of blood T cells in healthy people across ages. Primed by a sample-barcoded 5' primer and a J-beta primer mix, a second PCR proceeded for roughly 6 to 12 cycles. TCRdb re-derived calls from the 5' RACE reads in MiXCR, one entry per CDR3 protein. Of approximately 2,000,000 distinct CDR3 sequences detected, roughly 43% appear once; the ten largest clones hold under 30%. The sample was blood. These receptors were obtained from a human donor in good health.

This clonotype has just a few counts. A junction end diverges from the germline sequence, so it may reflect a read error. V gene TRBV18 combines with J gene TRBJ2-3; D might be TRBD2 (6 bases). The germline V gene has CDR1 KGHSH and CDR2 LQKENI. The CDR3 has 13 amino acids. The CDR3 is CANSPRREDTQYF. The CDR3 region has the DNA TGTGCCAACTCACCCAGGAGGGAAGATACGCAGTATTTT.

This sequence joins TRBV27 and TRBJ2-7; TRBD2 matches at 10 bases. Germline lookup yields CDR1 MNHEY and CDR2 SMNVEV (reference sequence). The CDR3 runs to 15 residues. Trimming at V came to 6 bases and at J to 4 bases, leaving 9 bases not matched to a gene. CDR3 in DNA: TGTGCCAGCAGGCCAGGGCCGGGACTAGCGTACGAGCAGTACTTC. It yields the protein CASRPGPGLAYEQYF.

This clonotype was counted ten times or more. The gene calls are TRBV28 and TRBJ2-7; perhaps D is TRBD1 or TRBD2 (6 bases each). Germline-derived CDR1 and CDR2 are MDHEN and SYDVKM. This CDR3 contains 13 residues. Trimming removed 6 bases at V and 1 base at J, with 10 bases between. For the CDR3, the DNA is TGTGCCAGCAGGTTAGGGGGGTCCTACGAGCAGTACTTC. It specifies CASRLGGSYEQYF.

This clonotype appeared a few times. The chain is built from TRBV7-2 and TRBJ2-5, with no clear D. The CDR3 consists of 15 residues. Germline CDR1 SGHTA, CDR2 FQGNSA. The ends were cut back, 3 bases at V and 0 bases at J, with 11 bases in the middle. CDR3 sequence (DNA): TGTGCCAGCAGCTTGTCAGGCAGATACCAAGAGACCCAGTACTTC. This sequence encodes CASSLSGRYQETQYF. Full variable domain (missing parts from reference TRBV7-2 and TRBJ2-5): GAGVSQSPSNKVTEKGKDVELRCDPISGHTALYWYRQSLGQGLEFLIYFQGNSAPDKSGLPSDRFSAERTGGSVSTLTIQRTQQEDSAVYLCASSLSGRYQETQYFGPGTRLLVL.

The rearrangement links TRBV7-2 to TRBJ2-5, with D tentatively TRBD2 (6 bases). The germline V gene encodes CDR1 SGHTA and CDR2 FQGNSA. CDR3 size: 12 residues. With 3 bases removed from V and 11 bases from J, the gap between germline ends came to 13 bases. The CDR3 DNA sequence: TGTGCCAGCAGCTTTGCCCCGGGGGAGCAGTACTTC. It encodes CASSFAPGEQYF. Variable domain in full (rest from reference TRBV7-2 and TRBJ2-5): GAGVSQSPSNKVTEKGKDVELRCDPISGHTALYWYRQSLGQGLEFLIYFQGNSAPDKSGLPSDRFSAERTGGSVSTLTIQRTQQEDSAVYLCASSFAPGEQYFGPGTRLLVL.

The chain uses TRBV3-1 and TRBJ2-1, with D maybe TRBD2 (6 bases). The CDR3 runs to 14 residues. The V and J ends lost 4 bases and 7 bases respectively, with 14 bases between them. CDR1 LGHDT and CDR2 YNNKEL come from the germline V gene (reference sequence). The CDR3 sequence: CASSPELAINEQFF. The CDR3 DNA sequence: TGTGCCAGCAGCCCCGAACTAGCAATTAATGAGCAGTTCTTC.

This chain joins TRBV24-1 and TRBJ2-4; D might be TRBD2 (6 bases). Judging by the DNA end, TRBJ2-7 fits better; the J call may be wrong. Per germline, CDR1 KGHDR and CDR2 SFDVKD. This CDR3 contains 13 residues. The DNA of the CDR3 is TGTGCCACCAGTGGGGAGGAAACCTACGAGCAGTACTTC. Translated, it gives CATSGEETYEQYF.

This clonotype turned up a few times. V usage is TRBV4-3 and J usage is TRBJ2-7; 9 bases agree with TRBD2. The J segment lost 0 bases and the V segment lost 1 base, leaving 7 bases of the junction unmatched. CDR3 size: 17 residues. CDR1 and CDR2 from the germline V gene are LGHNA and YSLEER. The CDR3, as DNA: TGCGCCAGCAGCCAAGTAAGGAGCGGGGGGAGCTCCTACGAGCAGTACTTC. As protein: CASSQVRSGGSSYEQYF.

V and J are TRBV12-5 and TRBJ1-1; no reliable D call. CDR1 LGHNT and CDR2 FRNRAP come from the germline V gene. The CDR3 contains 11 residues. Trimming removed 7 bases at V and 7 bases at J, with 10 bases between. The CDR3 sequence: CASALELEAFF. The CDR3 nucleotides are TGTGCTAGTGCCCTGGAACTTGAAGCTTTCTTT.

This clonotype occurred many times. The chain has TRBV20-1 and TRBJ2-7; TRBD2 aligns across 7 bases. The CDR3 runs to 14 residues. V shed 0 bases, J shed 2 bases, and the junction held 4 bases outside the gene matches. Germline V lookup: CDR1 DFQATT, CDR2 SNEGSKA (reference sequence). The CDR3 is CSAREPGGTYEQYF. CDR3 in DNA: TGCAGTGCTAGAGAGCCGGGGGGTACCTACGAGCAGTACTTC.

This clonotype was recorded a few times. The V gene is TRBV28, the J gene TRBJ1-3, with 8 bases matching TRBD1. Germline trimming cut 4 bases from V and 5 bases from J; bases unmatched to any gene: 7. CDR3 length: 15 amino acids. Germline CDR1 reads MDHEN; CDR2 reads SYDVKM. CDR3 coding DNA: TGTGCCAGCAGTTCGCCCGGACAGGGAAGAAACACCATATATTTT. Its protein product is CASSSPGQGRNTIYF.

The gene calls are TRBV29-1 and TRBJ1-1; TRBD1 aligns across 11 bases. Germline V gives CDR1 SQVTM, CDR2 ANQGSEA. V gave up 6 bases and J gave up 2 bases; unmatched junction bases: 11. The CDR3 totals 16 residues. CDR3 coding DNA: TGCAGCGTCACAGACCGGGACAGGGGGAAAAACACTGAAGCTTTCTTT. Protein: CSVTDRDRGKNTEAFF.

The rearrangement links TRBV5-1 to TRBJ2-2; D possibly uses TRBD1 or TRBD2 (5 bases each). Germline CDR1 SGHRS, CDR2 YFSETQ. The CDR3 covers 16 residues. With 4 bases removed from V and 1 base from J, the gap between germline ends came to 14 bases. CDR3 coding DNA: TGCGCCAGCAGCACCCAAGGGGACCTGAACACCGGGGAGCTGTTTTTT. This translates into CASSTQGDLNTGELFF. Complete variable domain (other parts from reference TRBV5-1 and TRBJ2-2): KAGVTQTPRYLIKTRGQQVTLSCSPISGHRSVSWYQQTPGQGLQFLFEYFSETQRNKGNFPGRFSGRQFSNSRSEMNVSTLELGDSALYLCASSTQGDLNTGELFFGEGSRLTVL.

This clonotype appeared once. V and J are TRBV4-1 and TRBJ2-3; perhaps TRBD2 as D (6 bases). The germline V and J ends were trimmed by 0 bases and 2 bases, with 12 bases remaining between them. Germline CDR1 and CDR2: MGHRA and YSYEKL. The CDR3 extends over 16 amino acids. CDR3 region: CASSQDARGLTDTQYF. Written as DNA, the CDR3 is TGCGCCAGCAGCCAAGATGCCCGGGGACTCACAGATACGCAGTATTTT.

The chain has TRBV7-9 and TRBJ2-5; TRBD2 matches 7 bases. This CDR3 is built from 17 residues. Per germline, CDR1 SEHNR and CDR2 FQNEAQ (reference sequence). With V trimmed by 0 bases and J by 2 bases, 9 bases remained unmatched. The CDR3 DNA sequence: TGTGCCAGCAGCTTAGCAAAAGGGAGAGCGGGACAAGAGACCCAGTACTTC. Translating gives CASSLAKGRAGQETQYF.

This clonotype was detected a few times. The V and J genes are TRBV15 and TRBJ1-5, with 7 bases lining up with TRBD1. Germline V gene data show CDR1 as LNHNV and CDR2 as YYDKDF (reference sequence). With V trimmed by 1 base and J by 4 bases, 4 bases remained unmatched. The CDR3 spans 15 residues. CDR3 region: CATSRGTGPNQPQHF. The CDR3 DNA reads TGTGCCACCAGCAGAGGGACAGGACCAAATCAGCCCCAGCATTTT.

This clonotype was detected once. The chain has TRBV20-1 and TRBJ2-3, with TRBD2 identical over 9 bases. Germline V CDR1 and CDR2: DFQATT, SNEGSKA (reference sequence). The CDR3 length is 18 residues. Unmatched junction bases numbered 13, after V lost 3 bases and J lost 0 bases. DNA of the CDR3: TGCAGTGCTAGGGAGGCTAGCGGGGCCTATTCTAGCACAGATACGCAGTATTTT. Its protein is CSAREASGAYSSTDTQYF.

In DNA, the CDR3 is TGTGCCAGCAGTTTAAAGTACGGGCATATCTACGAGCAGTACTTC. It encodes CASSLKYGHIYEQYF. V and J are TRBV27 and TRBJ2-7, with D unclear. The CDR3 runs to 15 residues. Trimming took off 2 bases at V and 3 bases at J, with 14 bases between the two ends. Germline V lookup: CDR1 MNHEY, CDR2 SMNVEV (reference sequence).

The chain links TRBV6-6 to TRBJ1-4; tentative D call: TRBD1 (5 bases). Trimming took off 7 bases at V and 8 bases at J, with 14 bases between the two ends. The V gene's germline CDR1 is MNHNY and CDR2 SVGAGI (reference sequence). This CDR3 spans 13 amino acids. CDR3 protein: CASTAGPGEKLFF. The DNA for the CDR3 is TGTGCCAGCACTGCAGGGCCCGGAGAAAAACTGTTTTTT.

This clonotype was observed a handful of times. The CDR3, as DNA: TGTGCCAGCAGTTACCCAGGGGGCGAACTCTATGGCTACACCTTC. Amino acids: CASSYPGGELYGYTF. The chain is built from TRBV6-2 or TRBV6-3 and TRBJ1-2; TRBD1 aligns across 8 bases. The CDR3 runs 15 residues. The germline V gene has CDR1 MNHEY and CDR2 SVGEGT. Germline trimming cut 2 bases from V and 4 bases from J; bases unmatched to any gene: 6.

This clonotype has a handful of counts. This chain links TRBV24-1 with TRBJ2-7, with D perhaps matching TRBD1 (6 bases). There are 15 residues in the CDR3. From germline, CDR1 is KGHDR and CDR2 SFDVKD. Trimming removed 6 bases at V and 3 bases at J, with 17 bases between. As DNA, the CDR3 is TGTGCCACCAGTCATCGGGACACCTCCTACTACGAGCAGTACTTC. Protein: CATSHRDTSYYEQYF.

This clonotype was detected a few times. The chain uses TRBV2 and TRBJ2-7; 11 nucleotides align to TRBD1. In germline, CDR1 is SNHLY, CDR2 FYNNEI. The CDR3 is made up of 17 amino acids. The junction had 12 bases not matched to a gene; V was cut back by 6 bases and J by 2 bases. CDR3 sequence (DNA): TGTGCCAGCAGGGGACAGGGGGACCCACACACCCCCTACGAGCAGTACTTC. Protein sequence: CASRGQGDPHTPYEQYF. Drawing the rest from reference TRBV2 and TRBJ2-7, the complete variable domain is EPEVTQTPSHQVTQMGQEVILRCVPISNHLYFYWYRQILGQKVEFLVSFYNNEISEKSEIFDDQFSVERPDGSNFTLKIRSTKLEDSAMYFCASRGQGDPHTPYEQYFGPGTRLTVT.

The V call is TRBV27, the J call TRBJ2-2, with 9 bases fitting TRBD1. CDR1 and CDR2 (germline): MNHEY, SMNVEV (reference sequence). CDR3 length equals 16 residues. V shed 5 bases, J shed 6 bases, and the junction held 10 bases outside the gene matches. CDR3 region: CASSTRDRVYPGELFF. The DNA for the CDR3 is TGTGCCAGCAGTACCCGGGACAGGGTATATCCCGGGGAGCTGTTTTTT.